The T cell receptor beta chain under discussion was sequenced for a study of blood T cell repertoires in COVID-19. Overall study context: Samples taken during acute and convalescent COVID-19 were collected in the United States, Italy and Spain. The cDNA or gDNA used as material had been derived from T cells, B-cell-depleted T cells, or PBMCs.

The CDR3 has 14 residues. The V end was cut by 4 bases, the J end by 4 bases, with 14 bases between. In germline, CDR1 is SNHLY, CDR2 FYNNEI. As processed by the authors: By means of reference gene primer amplification, nucleated cell counts were estimated. Some clones are missing from TCRdb's copy, which holds only in-frame ones; the method was immunoSEQ multiplex PCR. V and J calls plus clone size are reproduced from that table; the DNA served to infer D and trimming. The table shows 300,000 to 400,000 clones, with around 87% occurring only once. The sequence derives from a woman aged 50 to 65 who had recovered from COVID-19. Sequencing used peripheral blood. The rearrangement uses TRBV2 and TRBJ2-7; no clear D gene. CDR3 sequence: CASSAGRLQYEQYF. The DNA for the CDR3 is TGTGCCAGCAGTGCCGGCAGGCTTCAATACGAGCAGTACTTC.